The rows below give T cell receptor beta chains drawn from one sample of a study of regulatory T cells in long-lasting Graves disease. TCRdb reprocessed the multiplex PCR reads via MiXCR and lists one record per CDR3 protein. This table has just over 600,000 distinct CDR3 sequences, less than 20% appearing once. This same sample was also part of a study on T cells in Graves' hyperthyroidism and ophthalmopathy.

This material consisted of peripheral blood mononuclear cells (PBMCs), taken at new diagnosis, from a patient treated with antithyroid drugs. These receptor sequences come from a woman in her thirties with Graves disease. Each CDR3 is given with its conserved first and last residue. The D gene is left open where the match is weak. Clone size appears in some rows only: once, few, many, or a class for an expanded clone.

>many|TRBV7-9|.|TRBJ1-1
TGTGCCAGCAGCGGGTGGGACTCATGGGGCATGAACACTGAAGCTTTCTTT
CASSGWDSWGMNTEAFF
>.|TRBV5-5|.|TRBJ1-5
TGTGCCAGCAGCATCTATTCGGGGATTGAGGAGCCCCAGCATTTT
CASSIYSGIEEPQHF
>few|TRBV5-1|TRBD1|TRBJ2-7
TGCGCCAGCAGCTTGGCACAGACAGGGAGAGGTCCCTACGAGCAGTACTTC
CASSLAQTGRGPYEQYF
>many|TRBV20-1|.|TRBJ2-2
TGCAGCGCCAATGGGCGACGGAACACCGGGGAGCTGTTTTTT
CSANGRRNTGELFF
>few|TRBV18|TRBD2|TRBJ2-4
TGTGCCAGCTCGACGGCGGGAGCCGGCGGGCACATTCAGTACTTC
CASSTAGAGGHIQYF
>few|TRBV30|.|TRBJ1-2
TGTGCCTGGTTAAGGACAAATGGCTACACCTTC
CAWLRTNGYTF
>few|TRBV18|TRBD1|TRBJ2-7
TGTGCCAGCTCACAAAATGCACAGGGGGCCTACGAGCAGTACTTC
CASSQNAQGAYEQYF
>few|TRBV11-3|.|TRBJ2-2
TGTGCCAGCAGCTACCCCGACGGGACCGGGGAGCTGTTTTTT
CASSYPDGTGELFF
>many|TRBV11-2|.|TRBJ2-2
TGTGCCAGCAGTCCCCGCGGGGAGCTGTTTTTT
CASSPRGELFF
>once|TRBV7-9|.|TRBJ1-3
TGTGCCAGCAGCCTACGGGGGTCCTACTCTGGAAACACCATATATTTT
CASSLRGSYSGNTIYF